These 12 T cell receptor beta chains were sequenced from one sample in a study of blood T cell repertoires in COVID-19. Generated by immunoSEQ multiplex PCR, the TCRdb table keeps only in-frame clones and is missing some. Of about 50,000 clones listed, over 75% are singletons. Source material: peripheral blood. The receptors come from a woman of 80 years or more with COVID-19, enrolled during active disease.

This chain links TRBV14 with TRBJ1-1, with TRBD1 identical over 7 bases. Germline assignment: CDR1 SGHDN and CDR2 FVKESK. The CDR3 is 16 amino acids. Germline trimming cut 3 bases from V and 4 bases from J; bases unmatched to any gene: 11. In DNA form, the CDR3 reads TGTGCCAGCAGCCAGGAATACCGACAGGGATCCACTGAAGCTTTCTTT. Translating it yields CASSQEYRQGSTEAFF.

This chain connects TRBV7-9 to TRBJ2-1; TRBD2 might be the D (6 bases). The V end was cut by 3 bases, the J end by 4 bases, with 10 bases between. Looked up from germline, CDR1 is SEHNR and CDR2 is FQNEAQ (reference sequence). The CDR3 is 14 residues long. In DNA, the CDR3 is TGTGCCAGCAGCTTTGGGACTTATTACAATGAGCAGTTCTTC. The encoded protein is CASSFGTYYNEQFF. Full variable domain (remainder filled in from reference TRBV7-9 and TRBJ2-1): DTGVSQNPRHKITKRGQNVTFRCDPISEHNRLYWYRQTLGQGPEFLTYFQNEAQLEKSRLLSDRFSAERPKGSFSTLEIQRTEQGDSAMYLCASSFGTYYNEQFFGPGTRLTVL.

The CDR3 DNA sequence: TGCGCCAGCAGCTTGGGGCAGATCTCCTACGAGCAGTACTTC. This translates into CASSLGQISYEQYF. The V gene is TRBV5-1, the J gene TRBJ2-7, with D unresolved. The germline gives CDR1 SGHRS, CDR2 YFSETQ. The length of the CDR3 is 14 residues. V was shortened by 0 bases and J by 0 bases, with 7 bases between the two germline ends.

DNA of the CDR3: TGTGCCAGTAGTATGATAAATGAGGGTTGGAAAGGCGCTTTCTTT. This codes for CASSMINEGWKGAFF. V is TRBV19 and J is TRBJ1-1; unclear D gene. Germline CDR1 and CDR2: LNHDA and SQIVND (reference sequence). Trimming pared 3 bases from V and 11 bases from J, leaving 22 bases between. The CDR3 covers 15 residues.

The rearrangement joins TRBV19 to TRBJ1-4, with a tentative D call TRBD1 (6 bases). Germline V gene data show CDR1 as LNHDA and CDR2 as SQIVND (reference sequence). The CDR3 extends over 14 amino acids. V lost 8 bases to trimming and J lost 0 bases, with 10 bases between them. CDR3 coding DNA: TGTGCCAGTCGACAGGATACAACTAATGAAAAACTGTTTTTT. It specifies CASRQDTTNEKLFF.

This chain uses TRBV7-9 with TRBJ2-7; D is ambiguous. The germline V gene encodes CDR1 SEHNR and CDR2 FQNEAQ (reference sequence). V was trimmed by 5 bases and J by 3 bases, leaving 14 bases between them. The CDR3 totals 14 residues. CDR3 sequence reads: CASSLSFPSYEQYF. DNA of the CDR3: TGTGCCAGCAGCCTTAGTTTCCCTAGCTACGAGCAGTACTTC.

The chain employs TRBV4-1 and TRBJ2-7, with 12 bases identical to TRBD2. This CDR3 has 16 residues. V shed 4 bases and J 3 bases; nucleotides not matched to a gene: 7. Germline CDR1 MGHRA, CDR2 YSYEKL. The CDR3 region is CASSPSLAGGYYEQYF. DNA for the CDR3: TGCGCCAGCAGCCCCTCACTAGCGGGAGGTTACTACGAGCAGTACTTC.

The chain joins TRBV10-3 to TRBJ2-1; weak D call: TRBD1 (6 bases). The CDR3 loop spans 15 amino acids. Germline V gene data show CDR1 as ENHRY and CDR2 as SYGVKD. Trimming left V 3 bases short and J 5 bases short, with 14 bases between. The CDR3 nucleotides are TGTGCCATCAGTGAATTCGCAGGGGACCACAATGAGCAGTTCTTC. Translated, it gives CAISEFAGDHNEQFF.

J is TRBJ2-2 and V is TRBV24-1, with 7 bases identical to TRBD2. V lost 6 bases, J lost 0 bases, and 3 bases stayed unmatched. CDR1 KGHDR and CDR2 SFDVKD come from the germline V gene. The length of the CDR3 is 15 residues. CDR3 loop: CATSRGGTNTGELFF. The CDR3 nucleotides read TGTGCCACCAGTAGGGGAGGGACGAACACCGGGGAGCTGTTTTTT.

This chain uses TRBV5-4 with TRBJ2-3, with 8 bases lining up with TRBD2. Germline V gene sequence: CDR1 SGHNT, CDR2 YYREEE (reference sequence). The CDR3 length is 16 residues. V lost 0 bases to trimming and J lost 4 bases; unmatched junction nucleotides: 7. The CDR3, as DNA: TGTGCCAGCAGCTTGGCTGCGGGAGGTCGCTCAGATACGCAGTATTTT. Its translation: CASSLAAGGRSDTQYF.

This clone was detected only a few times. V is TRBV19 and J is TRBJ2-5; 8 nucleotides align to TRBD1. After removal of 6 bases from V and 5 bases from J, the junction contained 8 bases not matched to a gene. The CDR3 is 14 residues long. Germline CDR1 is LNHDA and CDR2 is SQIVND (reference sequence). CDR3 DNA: TGTGCCAGTAGCCTGAGGACAGGGTGGGAGACCCAGTACTTC. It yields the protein CASSLRTGWETQYF.

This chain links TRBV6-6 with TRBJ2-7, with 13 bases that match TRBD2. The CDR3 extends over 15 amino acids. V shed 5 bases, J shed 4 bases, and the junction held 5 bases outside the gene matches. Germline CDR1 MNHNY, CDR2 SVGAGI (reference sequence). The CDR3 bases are TGTGCCAGCAGTAATAGACTAGCGGGAGGTTACGAGCAGTACTTC. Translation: CASSNRLAGGYEQYF.